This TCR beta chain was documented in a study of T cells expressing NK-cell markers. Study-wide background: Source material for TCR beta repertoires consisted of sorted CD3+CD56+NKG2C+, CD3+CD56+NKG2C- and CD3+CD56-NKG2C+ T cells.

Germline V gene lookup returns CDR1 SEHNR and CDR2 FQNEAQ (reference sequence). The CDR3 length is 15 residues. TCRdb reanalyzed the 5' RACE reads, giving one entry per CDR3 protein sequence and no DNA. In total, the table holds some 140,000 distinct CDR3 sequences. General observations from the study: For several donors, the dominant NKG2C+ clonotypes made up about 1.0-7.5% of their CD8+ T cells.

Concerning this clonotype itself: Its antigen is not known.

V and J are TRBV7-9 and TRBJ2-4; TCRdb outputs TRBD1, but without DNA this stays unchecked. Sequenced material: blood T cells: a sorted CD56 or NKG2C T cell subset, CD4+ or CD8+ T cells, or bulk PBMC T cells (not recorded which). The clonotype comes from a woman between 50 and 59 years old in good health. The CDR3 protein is CASSYNRGPLNIQYF.